These 13 T cell receptor beta chains were all obtained from the same sample, sequenced in a study of T cells in women clearing cervical HPV infection (dated by TCRdb to the late 2010s). Library construction relied on the immunoSEQ multiplex PCR assay. TCRdb stores this immuneACCESS table with in-frame sequences only. Part of the clones is absent; in the studies checked, under half of the shortfall reflects unresolved V genes, and no reason is known for the rest. This sample's clone table shows around 19,000 clones. About 5% of the sample is held by the ten biggest clonotypes. The source material was blood buffy coat. The receptors stem from a woman between 18 and 70 years old with a cervical HPV16 infection that either progressed to CIN3+ or cleared (not recorded which).

This clone registers medium-sized by frequency. The read ends 3 residues before the CDR3 terminus; that terminus is restored from the germline J gene. The V and J genes are TRBV18 and TRBJ2-7, with 7 nucleotides matching TRBD2. The germline CDR1 and CDR2 sequences are KGHSH and LQKENI. The CDR3 has 14 residues. Unmatched junction bases numbered 3, after V lost 3 bases and J lost 1 base. Here the CDR3 reads CASSPGLMSYEQYF. CDR3 DNA (partial): TGTGCCAGCTCACCGGGACTAATGTCCTACGAG.

As regards this clone: A read error may produce the germline difference seen at one junction end. This same CDR3 is encoded by further DNA sequences in the sample. This chain's CDR3 is CAWSGVSGNTIYF. Incomplete CDR3 DNA: TGTGCCTGGAGCGGGGTCTCTGGAAACACG. The chain uses TRBV30 and TRBJ1-3; D call uncertain. The sequence runs out 3 residues before the end of the CDR3; the remainder is reconstructed from the germline J gene. Per the germline V gene, CDR1 is GTSNPN and CDR2 is SVGIG (reference sequence). The CDR3 runs 13 residues.

Notes on this clone: The read comes to an end 3 residues before the CDR3 does, leaving the germline J gene to fill in the end. V usage is TRBV4-1 and J usage is TRBJ2-5; D not certain. Trimming pared 1 base from V and 5 bases from J, leaving 11 bases between. Per germline, CDR1 MGHRA and CDR2 YSYEKL. The CDR3 loop spans 14 amino acids. The CDR3 is CASSQVSEGETQYF. The covered CDR3 bases are TGCGCCAGCAGCCAAGTGTCCGAAGGGGAGACC.

Of note for this clone: From the germline J gene comes the end of the CDR3, since the read stops 3 residues before it. The rearrangement uses TRBV5-1 and TRBJ2-3, with 10 bases fitting TRBD1. CDR1 and CDR2 (germline): SGHRS, YFSETQ. The CDR3 covers 15 residues. The CDR3 bases that were read are TGCGCCAGCAGCCAACACTACGGGACAGGGGAGACG. This translates into CASSQHYGTGET. From start to end, the CDR3 is CASSQHYGTGETQYF.

Its frequency marks this clone as medium-sized. The CDR3 extends 3 residues past the end of the read, so its final part is completed from the germline J gene. The chain couples TRBV10-3 to TRBJ2-1; 8 nucleotides align to TRBD2. Germline loops: CDR1 ENHRY, CDR2 SYGVKD. This CDR3 has 16 amino acids. The V segment lost 6 bases and the J segment 5 bases; nucleotides outside the gene matches: 12. CDR3: CAISGRASSGDNEQFF. The sequenced CDR3 bases are TGTGCCATCAGCGGGAGGGCTTCGAGCGGGGACAATGAG.

Points on this clone: Read sequence stops 3 residues before the CDR3 end, and the germline J gene provides the missing end. V usage is TRBV7-3 and J usage is TRBJ2-3; no definite D call. Trimming left V 4 bases short and J 7 bases short, with 15 bases between. This CDR3 region has 14 residues. Germline-derived CDR1 and CDR2 are SGHTA and FQGTGA. The CDR3 reads CASSSAEARHTQYF. CDR3 DNA, as far as it was read: TGTGCCAGCAGCTCCGCCGAGGCCCGCCATACG.

Of note for this clone: The CDR3 end falls 3 residues outside the read, so it is completed with the germline J gene. Other DNA sequences from this sample encode an identical CDR3 as well. V gene TRBV19 combines with J gene TRBJ1-3; 7 bases agree with TRBD1. Trimming cost V 6 bases and J 3 bases; bases outside gene matches: 5. Germline V gene lookup returns CDR1 LNHDA and CDR2 SQIVND (reference sequence). CDR3 size: 14 residues. The CDR3 loop reads CASSLTGFGNTIYF. The part of the CDR3 DNA that was read is TGTGCCAGTAGCCTGACAGGGTTTGGAAACACC.

Note on this clone: The observed sequence ends 3 residues before the CDR3 terminus, with the missing tail filled in from the germline J gene. The chain joins TRBV4-2 to TRBJ1-3; a possible D gene is TRBD1 (6 bases). The V gene lost 1 base and the J gene lost 9 bases, with 13 bases spanning the gap. CDR3 length equals 14 residues. Germline-derived CDR1 and CDR2 are LGHNA and YNFKEQ. The CDR3 region is CASSQGGPPTTIYF. The CDR3 bases that were read are TGTGCCAGCAGCCAAGGGGGGCCCCCGACCACC.

Turning to this clone: The sequenced fragment ends 3 residues before the CDR3 boundary, so the rest is inferred from the germline J gene. The V gene is TRBV11-3, the J gene TRBJ1-1; D possibly corresponds to TRBD1 (5 bases). The CDR3 totals 15 residues. V gave up 4 bases and J gave up 4 bases, with 16 bases separating them. Germline CDR1 and CDR2: SGHNT and YENEEA. CDR3: CASSSRGTEPTEAFF. The part of the CDR3 DNA that was read is TGTGCCAGCAGCTCACGGGGGACGGAGCCCACTGAA.

For this clone: The read ends 3 residues before the CDR3 terminus; that terminus is restored from the germline J gene. The chain joins TRBV2 to TRBJ1-2, with a tentative D call TRBD1 (5 bases). CDR1 and CDR2 from the germline V gene are SNHLY and FYNNEI. The CDR3 length is 13 residues. V was shortened by 7 bases and J by 2 bases, with 11 bases between the two germline ends. Partial CDR3 DNA: TGTGCCAGCAACGACAGAGCGAACTATGGC. Amino acids: CASNDRANYG. The complete CDR3 protein is CASNDRANYGYTF. Using reference TRBV2 and TRBJ1-2 for the parts outside the CDR3, the full variable domain is EPEVTQTPSHQVTQMGQEVILRCVPISNHLYFYWYRQILGQKVEFLVSFYNNEISEKSEIFDDQFSVERPDGSNFTLKIRSTKLEDSAMYFCASNDRANYGYTFGSGTRLTVV.

Comment on this clone: Read sequence stops 3 residues before the CDR3 end, and the germline J gene provides the missing end. The gene calls are TRBV20-1 and TRBJ1-4; no firm D call. V gave up 3 bases and J gave up 4 bases, with 6 bases separating them. The CDR3 is 12 amino acids. The germline V gene has CDR1 DFQATT and CDR2 SNEGSKA (reference sequence). CDR3 DNA, as far as it was read: TGCAGTGCTAGGGCGGGTAATGAAAAA. Amino acid sequence: CSARAGNEK. The entire CDR3 is CSARAGNEKLFF.

Measured by frequency, this clone is medium-sized. Coverage ceases 3 residues before the CDR3 finishes, and the germline J gene fills in the end. The rearrangement uses TRBV14 and TRBJ2-3; TRBD1 is a possible D gene (5 bases). V was shortened by 2 bases and J by 1 base, with 10 bases between the two germline ends. The CDR3 consists of 15 residues. Germline V lookup: CDR1 SGHDN, CDR2 FVKESK. This CDR3 is CASSQLTVGTDTQYF. The covered CDR3 bases are TGTGCCAGCAGCCAACTGACAGTTGGCACAGATACG.

Concerning this clone: The read ends 3 residues shy of where the CDR3 ends; the end is completed using the germline J gene. The chain employs TRBV7-9 and TRBJ2-1; the D gene is possibly TRBD1 (5 bases). The V end lost 0 bases, the J end lost 2 bases, and 5 bases lay between the germline ends. This CDR3 contains 14 residues. Germline values: CDR1 SEHNR, CDR2 FQNEAQ (reference sequence). The CDR3 protein is CASSLAGPYNEQFF. The part of the CDR3 DNA that was read is TGTGCCAGCAGCTTAGCGGGGCCCTACAATGAG.